This record looks at one TCR beta chain sequence and its context. This entry is derived from a study of blood T cell repertoires in COVID-19. At the level of the study: Samples taken during acute and convalescent COVID-19 were collected in the United States, Italy and Spain. PBMCs, B-cell-depleted T cells, or T cells provided the cDNA or gDNA that made up the material.

This CDR3 spans 14 amino acids. The germline CDR1 and CDR2 sequences are MNHEY and SVGAGI. J gave up 9 bases and V 6 bases, and 12 bases lay outside the gene matches. How the authors handled the data: Estimation of nucleated cell counts was performed using reference gene primer amplification. Libraries were prepared by immunoSEQ multiplex PCR; TCRdb keeps only in-frame clonotypes and omits some of them. V, J and clone size are taken as reported in that table, and D and trimming were inferred from the DNA itself. The data show about 350,000 clones, roughly nine tenths seen once. Sequences were obtained from peripheral blood. The TCR sequence derives from a woman in her sixties or seventies with COVID-19, enrolled during active disease. The chain couples TRBV6-5 to TRBJ1-1; 8 nucleotides align to TRBD1. For the CDR3, the DNA is TGTGCCAGCAGCATCGACAGGGGACGCCAAAAAGCTTTCTTT. This sequence encodes CASSIDRGRQKAFF.